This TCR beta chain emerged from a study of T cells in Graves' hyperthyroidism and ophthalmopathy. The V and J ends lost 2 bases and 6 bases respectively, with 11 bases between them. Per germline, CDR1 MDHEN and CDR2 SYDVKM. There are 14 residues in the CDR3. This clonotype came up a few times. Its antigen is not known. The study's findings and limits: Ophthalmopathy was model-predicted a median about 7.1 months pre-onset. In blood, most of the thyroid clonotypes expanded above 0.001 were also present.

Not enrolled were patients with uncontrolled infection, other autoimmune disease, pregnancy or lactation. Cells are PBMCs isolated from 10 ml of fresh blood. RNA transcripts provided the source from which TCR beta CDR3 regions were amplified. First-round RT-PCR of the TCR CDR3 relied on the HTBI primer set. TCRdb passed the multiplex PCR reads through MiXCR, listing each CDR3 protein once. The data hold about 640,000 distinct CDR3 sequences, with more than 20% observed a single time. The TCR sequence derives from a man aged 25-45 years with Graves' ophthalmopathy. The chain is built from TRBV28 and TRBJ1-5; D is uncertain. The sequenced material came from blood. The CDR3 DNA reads TGTGCCAGCAGTTTAACCCAAGCGGGTCAGCCCCAGCATTTT. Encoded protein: CASSLTQAGQPQHF. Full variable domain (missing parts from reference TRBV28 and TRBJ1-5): DVKVTQSSRYLVKRTGEKVFLECVQDMDHENMFWYRQDPGLGLRLIYFSYDVKMKEKGDIPEGYSVSREKKERFSLILESASTNQTSMYLCASSLTQAGQPQHFGDGTRLSIL.